These 4 T cell receptor beta chains were all obtained from the same sample, sequenced in a study of blood T cells in healthy people across ages. Sample-barcoded 5' priming and a J-beta primer mix drove a second PCR of 7 to 11 cycles. TCRdb re-called the 5' RACE reads through MiXCR, storing one row per CDR3 protein. The table lists 850,000 or so distinct CDR3 sequences, 29% of them singletons. The sequenced sample was blood. Receptors originate from a woman aged 80 or over in good health.

V and J are TRBV5-1 and TRBJ2-7; TRBD1 might be the D (5 bases). CDR3 length: 13 residues. Trimming shortened V by 7 bases and J by 12 bases, and 23 bases separated the two germline ends. Per germline, CDR1 SGHRS and CDR2 YFSETQ. CDR3 residues: CASRRIGVETRYF. The DNA of the CDR3 is TGCGCCAGCCGCCGTATAGGGGTAGAGACCCGGTACTTC. The full variable domain, in which reference TRBV5-1 and TRBJ2-7 provide the parts outside the CDR3, is KAGVTQTPRYLIKTRGQQVTLSCSPISGHRSVSWYQQTPGQGLQFLFEYFSETQRNKGNFPGRFSGRQFSNSRSEMNVSTLELGDSALYLCASRRIGVETRYFGPGTRLTVT.

For this clonotype: This may arise from a read error, as a much more abundant clone is one base away. The rearrangement joins TRBV12-3 or TRBV12-4 to TRBJ2-1; 8 nucleotides line up with TRBD1. This CDR3 region has 12 residues. CDR3 coding DNA: TGTGTCATCCGGACAGGGAATAATGAGCAGTTCTTC. This sequence encodes CVIRTGNNEQFF.

With regard to this clonotype: One end of the junction fails to match germline, which may point to a read error. The chain carries TRBV2 and TRBJ1-4; TRBD1 matches 8 bases. CDR3 size: 15 residues. CDR1 and CDR2 (germline): SNHLY, FYNNEI. The CDR3 spells CASREDRAGNEKRFF. Here the CDR3 DNA reads TGTGCCAGCAGGGAGGACAGGGCTGGCAATGAAAAACGGTTTTTT.

On this clonotype itself: This clone may be a read error of a much larger clone one base away. The chain has TRBV7-2 and TRBJ2-1, with TRBD1 matching 7 bases. With 3 bases clipped from V and 2 bases from J, the junction kept 4 bases outside the gene matches. Germline V gives CDR1 SGHTA, CDR2 FQGNSA. This CDR3 contains 15 residues. CDR3 loop: CASSLTGSAYNEQFF. The CDR3 nucleotides are TGTGCCAGCAGCTTGACAGGGTCCGCCTACAATGAGCAGTTCTTC.